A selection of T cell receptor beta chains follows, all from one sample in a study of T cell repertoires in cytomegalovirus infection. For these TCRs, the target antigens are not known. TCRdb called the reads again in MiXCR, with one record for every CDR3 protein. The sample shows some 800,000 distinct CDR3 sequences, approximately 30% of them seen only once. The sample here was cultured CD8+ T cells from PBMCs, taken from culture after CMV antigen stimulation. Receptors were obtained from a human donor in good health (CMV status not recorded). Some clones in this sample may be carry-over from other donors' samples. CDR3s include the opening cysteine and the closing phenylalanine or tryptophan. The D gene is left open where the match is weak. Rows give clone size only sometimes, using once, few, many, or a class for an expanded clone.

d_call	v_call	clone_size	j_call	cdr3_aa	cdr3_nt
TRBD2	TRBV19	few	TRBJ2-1	CASSPQASGGDLYNEQFF	TGTGCCAGTAGCCCCCAGGCTAGCGGGGGGGATTTATACAATGAGCAGTTCTTC
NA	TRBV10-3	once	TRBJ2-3	CAISEEVLTDTQYF	TGTGCCATCAGTGAGGAGGTTTTGACAGATACGCAGTATTTT
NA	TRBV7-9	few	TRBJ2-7	CASSKTGRDKSRYF	TGTGCCAGCAGCAAAACCGGCCGGGACAAATCGCGGTACTTC
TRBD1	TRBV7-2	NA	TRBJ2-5	CASSHRTGQETQYF	TGTGCCAGCAGCCACCGGACAGGGCAAGAGACCCAGTACTTC
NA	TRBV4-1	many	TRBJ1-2	CASSPSDGAYGYTF	TGCGCCAGCAGCCCATCGGACGGAGCCTATGGCTACACCTTC
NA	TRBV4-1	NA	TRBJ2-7	CASSQGQRSSYEQYF	TGCGCCAGCAGCCAAGGACAAAGAAGCTCCTACGAGCAGTACTTC
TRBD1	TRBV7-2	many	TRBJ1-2	CASSFWGTVLNYGYTF	TGTGCCAGCAGCTTTTGGGGGACAGTTCTTAACTATGGCTACACCTTC
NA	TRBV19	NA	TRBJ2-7	CASSKVANEQYF	TGTGCCAGTAGTAAAGTAGCGAATGAGCAGTACTTC
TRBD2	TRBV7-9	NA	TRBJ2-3	CASSLGTSGGTDTQYF	TGTGCCAGCAGCTTAGGAACTAGCGGGGGCACAGATACGCAGTATTTT
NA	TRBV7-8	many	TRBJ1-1	CASSLNPEGTEAFF	TGTGCCAGCAGCTTAAACCCGGAGGGCACTGAAGCTTTCTTT
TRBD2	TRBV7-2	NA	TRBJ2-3	CASSDLAGGPGDTQYF	TGTGCCAGCAGCGATCTAGCGGGGGGCCCCGGAGATACGCAGTATTTT
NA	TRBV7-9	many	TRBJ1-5	CASSLKNSGAGPDQPQHF	TGTGCCAGCAGCTTGAAAAATTCGGGGGCGGGGCCGGATCAGCCCCAGCATTTT
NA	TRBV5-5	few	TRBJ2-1	CASSSLASEQFF	TGTGCCAGCAGCTCGTTAGCGAGTGAGCAGTTCTTC
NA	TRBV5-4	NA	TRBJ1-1	CASSFGSVVNTEAFF	TGTGCCAGCAGCTTTGGTTCCGTGGTGAACACTGAAGCTTTCTTT
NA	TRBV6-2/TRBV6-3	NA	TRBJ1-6	CASRVPNSPLHF	TGTGCCAGCAGGGTGCCGAATTCACCCCTCCACTTT
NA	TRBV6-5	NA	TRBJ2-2	CASSYRLGRGGELFF	TGTGCCAGCAGTTACCGTCTTGGGAGAGGAGGGGAGCTGTTTTTT
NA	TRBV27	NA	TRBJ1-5	CASSLSRGPNQPQHF	TGTGCCAGCAGTTTATCACGGGGCCCCAATCAGCCCCAGCATTTT
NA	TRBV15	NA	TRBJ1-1	CATSRPWGGVEGTEAFF	TGTGCCACCAGCAGACCCTGGGGAGGGGTAGAGGGCACTGAAGCTTTCTTT
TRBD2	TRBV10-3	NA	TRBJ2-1	CAIQASGDSSYNEQFF	TGTGCCATCCAGGCAAGCGGGGATAGCTCCTACAATGAGCAGTTCTTC
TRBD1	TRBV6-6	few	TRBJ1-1	CASSYSSPGMTGLKEAFF	TGTGCCAGCAGTTACTCCTCACCCGGGATGACAGGGCTAAAGGAAGCTTTCTTT
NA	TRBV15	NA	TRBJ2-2	CATSRDGQHTGELFF	TGTGCCACCAGCAGAGACGGACAGCACACCGGGGAGCTGTTTTTT
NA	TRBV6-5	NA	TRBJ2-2	CASSYSYNTGELFF	TGTGCCAGCAGTTACTCGTACAACACCGGGGAGCTGTTTTTT
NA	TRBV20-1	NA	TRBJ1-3	CSARGGREEDTIYF	TGCAGTGCTAGAGGCGGCAGGGAGGAGGACACCATATATTTT
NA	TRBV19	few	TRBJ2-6	CASSIKQGSSWPSGANVLTF	TGTGCCAGTAGTATAAAGCAGGGAAGTTCTTGGCCCTCTGGGGCCAACGTCCTGACTTTC
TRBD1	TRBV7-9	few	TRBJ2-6	CASSLTDRDRGVSHSGANVLTF	TGTGCCAGCAGCTTAACAGACCGGGACAGGGGAGTTTCGCACTCTGGGGCCAACGTCCTGACTTTC
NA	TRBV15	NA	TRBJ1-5	CATSRAAYNQPQHF	TGTGCCACCAGCAGAGCAGCTTACAATCAGCCCCAGCATTTT
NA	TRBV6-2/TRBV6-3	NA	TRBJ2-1	CASGYSKILSEQFF	TGTGCCAGCGGTTACTCGAAGATTCTATCTGAGCAGTTCTTC
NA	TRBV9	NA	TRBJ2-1	CASSPRLGVHWGENEQFF	TGTGCCAGCAGCCCCCGACTAGGGGTTCACTGGGGGGAGAATGAGCAGTTCTTC
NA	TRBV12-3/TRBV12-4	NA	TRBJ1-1	CASSFSTEGLALRVNTEAFF	TGTGCCAGCAGTTTTTCAACAGAGGGCTTGGCTTTGAGGGTGAACACTGAAGCTTTCTTT
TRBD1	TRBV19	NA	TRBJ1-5	CASSPSSGTGVQPQHF	TGTGCCAGTAGTCCGAGCTCCGGGACAGGAGTTCAGCCCCAGCATTTT
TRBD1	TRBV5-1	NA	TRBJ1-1	CASSLERVGGNTEAFF	TGCGCCAGCAGCTTGGAGAGGGTAGGGGGCAACACTGAAGCTTTCTTT
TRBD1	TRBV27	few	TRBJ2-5	CASSLRTGKMETQYF	TGTGCCAGCAGCCTTAGGACAGGGAAGATGGAGACCCAGTACTTC
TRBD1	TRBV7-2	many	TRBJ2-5	CASSLRSDRYQETQYF	TGTGCCAGCAGCCTACGCTCGGACAGGTACCAAGAGACCCAGTACTTC
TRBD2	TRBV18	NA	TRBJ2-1	CASSPTVGLAGGLSYNEQFF	TGTGCCAGCTCACCAACCGTCGGACTAGCGGGGGGGCTATCCTACAATGAGCAGTTCTTC
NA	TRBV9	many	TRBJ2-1	CASSPVGHNEQFF	TGTGCCAGCAGCCCGGTGGGCCACAATGAGCAGTTCTTC
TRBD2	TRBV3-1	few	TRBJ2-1	CASSLTGTSGSYNEQFF	TGTGCCAGCAGCCTCACCGGGACTAGCGGGAGTTACAATGAGCAGTTCTTC
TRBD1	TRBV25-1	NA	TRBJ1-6	CASTLTGYNSPLHF	TGTGCCAGCACTTTGACAGGGTATAATTCACCCCTCCACTTT
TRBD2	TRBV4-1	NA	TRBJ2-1	CASSQVPLAGHEQFF	TGCGCCAGCAGCCAAGTTCCCCTAGCGGGGCATGAGCAGTTCTTC
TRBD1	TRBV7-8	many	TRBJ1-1	CASSRETGLRTEAFF	TGTGCCAGCAGCAGAGAGACAGGGTTGAGGACTGAAGCTTTCTTT
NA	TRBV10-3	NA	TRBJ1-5	CAISESGRDNQPQHF	TGTGCCATCAGTGAGTCGGGCAGGGACAATCAGCCCCAGCATTTT
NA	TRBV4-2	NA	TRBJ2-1	CASSQELIRFDEQFF	TGTGCCAGCAGCCAGGAGCTAATCCGCTTCGATGAGCAGTTCTTC
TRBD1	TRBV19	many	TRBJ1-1	CASSSRDRAREAFF	TGTGCCAGTAGTTCGAGGGACAGGGCCAGGGAAGCTTTCTTT
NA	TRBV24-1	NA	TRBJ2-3	CATSDDTYTSTDTQYF	TGTGCCACCAGTGATGACACCTACACTAGCACAGATACGCAGTATTTT
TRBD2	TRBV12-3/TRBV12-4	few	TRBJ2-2	CASSGSGGATGELFF	TGTGCCAGCAGTGGCAGCGGGGGGGCCACCGGGGAGCTGTTTTTT
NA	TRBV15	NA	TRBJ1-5	CVTSRDTGTNYQPQHF	TGTGTCACCAGCAGAGACACCGGGACCAACTATCAGCCCCAGCATTTT